The 14 T cell receptor beta chains below were found in one sample sequenced in a study of Tregs in tolerant kidney transplant recipients. This table comes from immunoSEQ multiplex PCR, and its TCRdb copy is limited to in-frame clones, with some not included. The data contain around 75,000 clones, about 89% of them singletons. This specimen consisted of CD4+ T cells from blood, obtained before the transplant. Source of these receptors: a human donor who received a combined kidney and bone marrow transplant.

The CDR3 protein is CASSPKRQGLDGYTF. DNA of the CDR3: TGTGCCAGCAGTCCAAAAAGACAGGGGTTGGATGGCTACACCTTC. The gene calls are TRBV6-5 and TRBJ1-2, with 8 bases identical to TRBD1. CDR3 length equals 15 residues. Germline V gene data show CDR1 as MNHEY and CDR2 as SVGAGI. The V segment lost 5 bases and the J segment 6 bases; nucleotides outside the gene matches: 11.

J is TRBJ2-3 and V is TRBV19, with TRBD2 identical over 9 bases. V was pared by 6 bases and J by 6 bases, with 4 bases of the junction left unmatched. Germline loops: CDR1 LNHDA, CDR2 SQIVND (reference sequence). The CDR3 is made up of 13 amino acids. CDR3 bases: TGTGCCAGTAGGCGGGAGGGGGTTGATACGCAGTATTTT. Translating gives CASRREGVDTQYF.

V and J are TRBV30 and TRBJ2-7; TRBD1 agrees at 9 bases. The CDR3 runs to 12 residues. Germline V gene data show CDR1 as GTSNPN and CDR2 as SVGIG (reference sequence). The ends lost 8 bases at V and 2 bases at J; junction bases unmatched: 4. The DNA for the CDR3 is TGTGCCACCCGGACAGGGGCCTACGAGCAGTACTTC. Translated: CATRTGAYEQYF.

The chain couples TRBV5-1 to TRBJ2-7; TRBD2 matches 8 bases. Trimming cost V 5 bases and J 2 bases; bases outside gene matches: 6. The CDR3 spans 14 residues. CDR1 is SGHRS, CDR2 YFSETQ, per germline. CDR3 bases: TGCGCCAGCAGTCGGGGGGGCCCTCCCTACGAGCAGTACTTC. This codes for CASSRGGPPYEQYF.

The chain employs TRBV2 and TRBJ2-3; 10 bases match TRBD2. V was clipped by 0 bases and J by 6 bases; unmatched bases: 0. CDR1 SNHLY and CDR2 FYNNEI come from the germline V gene. The CDR3 runs to 14 residues. The CDR3 region is CASSEATSGDTQYF. The CDR3 bases are TGTGCCAGCAGTGAAGCGACTAGCGGGGATACGCAGTATTTT.

The V gene is TRBV15, the J gene TRBJ2-6; 8 bases align to TRBD1. Germline V CDR1 and CDR2: LNHNV, YYDKDF (reference sequence). The CDR3 has 18 residues. V trimming: 3 bases; J trimming: 2 bases; junction bases outside the gene matches: 9. As DNA, the CDR3 is TGTGCCACCAGCAGCGAGGGGGACAGGTGGGCTGGGGCCAACGTCCTGACTTTC. Its translation is CATSSEGDRWAGANVLTF.

CDR3 coding DNA: TGTGCCAGTAGTATAGGGACAGGGTACACAGATACGCAGTATTTT. The encoded protein is CASSIGTGYTDTQYF. J is TRBJ2-3 and V is TRBV19, with 8 positions matching TRBD1. The CDR3 runs to 15 residues. CDR1 is LNHDA, CDR2 SQIVND, per germline (reference sequence). V was clipped by 1 base and J by 2 bases; unmatched bases: 2.

This rearrangement joins TRBV7-2 to TRBJ2-4, with TRBD2 matching over 10 bases. Trimming cost V 5 bases and J 3 bases; bases outside gene matches: 7. Germline assignment: CDR1 SGHTA and CDR2 FQGNSA. The length of the CDR3 is 16 residues. CDR3 nucleotides: TGTGCCAGCAGCCCAGTTGCTAGCGGGAGCAAAAACATTCAGTACTTC. Translating it yields CASSPVASGSKNIQYF.

This clone has just a few counts. The chain couples TRBV5-3 to TRBJ2-1; 9 bases map to TRBD2. TRBV5-3 is designated an ORF whose function remains uncertain. V gave up 0 bases and J gave up 8 bases; unmatched junction bases: 9. This CDR3 is 16 amino acids long. CDR3 bases: TGTGCCAGAAGCTTGGATAGCGGGAGAGGGTGCCATGAGCAGTTCTTC. This codes for CARSLDSGRGCHEQFF.

V and J are TRBV21-1 and TRBJ2-3; TRBD2, the table's D call, lacks a check against the DNA. TRBV21-1 is given as a pseudogene. This CDR3 has 18 residues. The CDR3 region is CASSKGLAGASSTDTQYF. The CDR3 nucleotides are TGTGCCAGCAGCAAAGGGCTAGCGGGAGCTTCTAGCACAGATACGCAGTATTTT.

The genes are TRBV28 and TRBJ2-7; 12 bases align to TRBD2. The CDR3 is 15 amino acids. CDR1 is MDHEN, CDR2 SYDVKM, per germline. Losses at the gene ends were 4 bases for V and 0 bases for J; bases not matched to a gene: 1. The CDR3 sequence is CASSSSGRASYEQYF. CDR3 coding DNA: TGTGCCAGCAGTTCTAGCGGGAGGGCCTCCTACGAGCAGTACTTC.

The V and J genes are TRBV18 and TRBJ1-3; D might be TRBD1 (6 bases). CDR1 and CDR2 (germline): KGHSH, LQKENI. V was clipped by 0 bases and J by 3 bases, with 12 bases between them. CDR3 length: 16 amino acids. The DNA for the CDR3 is TGTGCCAGCTCACCACCGGGGGACAAGGGTGGAAACACCATATATTTT. Protein product: CASSPPGDKGGNTIYF.

The chain recombines TRBV27 with TRBJ2-1, with 9 nucleotides matching TRBD2. Germline CDR1 MNHEY, CDR2 SMNVEV (reference sequence). The V gene end was trimmed by 7 bases and the J gene end by 6 bases; junction bases not matched to a gene: 13. CDR3 length: 16 amino acids. CDR3 sequence (DNA): TGTGCCAGCAAGAAGGCCCTAGCGGGGAGGGGCAATGAGCAGTTCTTC. It codes for CASKKALAGRGNEQFF.

The J gene is TRBJ2-1, the V gene TRBV5-1; the match to TRBD2 covers 9 bases. V dropped 6 bases and J dropped 5; count of bases not matched to a gene: 3. This CDR3 is built from 13 residues. Germline CDR1 reads SGHRS; CDR2 reads YFSETQ. The CDR3 bases are TGCGCCAGCATGGCGGGAGGGAACAATGAGCAGTTCTTC. It codes for CASMAGGNNEQFF. The complete variable domain, with remaining parts taken from reference TRBV5-1 and TRBJ2-1, reads KAGVTQTPRYLIKTRGQQVTLSCSPISGHRSVSWYQQTPGQGLQFLFEYFSETQRNKGNFPGRFSGRQFSNSRSEMNVSTLELGDSALYLCASMAGGNNEQFFGPGTRLTVL.